Listed here are 14 T cell receptor beta chains from one sample, sequenced in a study of blood T cell repertoires in COVID-19 (dated by TCRdb to 2019 to 2021). The library was generated by the immunoSEQ multiplex PCR assay. Held by TCRdb, this immuneACCESS table contains in-frame sequences only and omits some clones. Under half of the omission traces to an unresolved V gene where checked; the cause of the rest is unknown. This sample lists a few hundred thousand clones; approximately 83% were detected once. The ten largest account for approximately 14% of the sample. Input material: peripheral blood. These receptors were collected from a person aged 65 to 85 with COVID-19, enrolled during active disease.

The V gene is TRBV5-1, the J gene TRBJ2-7; TRBD2 is a possible D gene (6 bases). Germline V gene sequence: CDR1 SGHRS, CDR2 YFSETQ. The CDR3 has 16 residues. Trimming cost V 0 bases and J 0 bases, with 13 bases left between them. CDR3 in amino acids: CASSLGAGGSSYEQYF. CDR3 sequence (DNA): TGCGCCAGCAGCTTGGGGGCCGGGGGTAGCTCCTACGAGCAGTACTTC. The full variable domain, rest sourced from reference TRBV5-1 and TRBJ2-7, is KAGVTQTPRYLIKTRGQQVTLSCSPISGHRSVSWYQQTPGQGLQFLFEYFSETQRNKGNFPGRFSGRQFSNSRSEMNVSTLELGDSALYLCASSLGAGGSSYEQYFGPGTRLTVT.

This clone showed up just a few times. This sequence joins TRBV6-5 and TRBJ1-6; TRBD1 matches at 9 bases. Germline loops: CDR1 MNHEY, CDR2 SVGAGI. With 6 bases clipped from V and 8 bases from J, the junction kept 2 bases outside the gene matches. CDR3 size: 13 residues. DNA for the CDR3: TGTGCCAGCAGGGGACAGGGTGATTCACCCCTCCACTTT. Translated: CASRGQGDSPLHF.

This chain links TRBV4-1 with TRBJ1-6, with no clear D. The CDR3 consists of 17 residues. The germline V and J ends were trimmed by 3 bases and 0 bases, with 12 bases remaining between them. Germline CDR1 and CDR2: MGHRA and YSYEKL. CDR3 residues: CASSHNLAVSYNSPLHF. CDR3 DNA: TGCGCCAGCAGCCACAATTTAGCGGTCTCCTATAATTCACCCCTCCACTTT.

The chain uses TRBV28 and TRBJ2-1; no definite D call. There are 11 residues in the CDR3. The V gene's germline CDR1 is MDHEN and CDR2 SYDVKM. Trimming took 5 bases from V and 8 from J, leaving 7 bases between them. The DNA for the CDR3 is TGTGCCAGCAGTCAGGTGGATGAGCAGTTCTTC. This translates into CASSQVDEQFF. The full variable domain, completed using reference TRBV28 and TRBJ2-1, is DVKVTQSSRYLVKRTGEKVFLECVQDMDHENMFWYRQDPGLGLRLIYFSYDVKMKEKGDIPEGYSVSREKKERFSLILESASTNQTSMYLCASSQVDEQFFGPGTRLTVL.

This chain joins TRBV19 and TRBJ2-1, with TRBD2 matching over 11 bases. The V and J ends lost 7 bases and 7 bases, in that order; junction bases with no gene match: 9. CDR1 LNHDA and CDR2 SQIVND come from the germline V gene (reference sequence). This CDR3 region has 15 residues. CDR3 nucleotide sequence: TGTGCCAGTAAGGCATCTAGCGGGAGGTATAATGAGCAGTTCTTC. Protein product: CASKASSGRYNEQFF. Full variable domain (rest looked up from reference TRBV19 and TRBJ2-1): DGGITQSPKYLFRKEGQNVTLSCEQNLNHDAMYWYRQDPGQGLRLIYYSQIVNDFQKGDIAEGYSVSREKKESFPLTVTSAQKNPTAFYLCASKASSGRYNEQFFGPGTRLTVL.

The chain carries TRBV5-1 and TRBJ2-6; the match to TRBD2 covers 7 bases. V gave up 0 bases and J gave up 0 bases; unmatched junction bases: 12. Germline V CDR1 and CDR2: SGHRS, YFSETQ. CDR3 size: 20 residues. The CDR3, as DNA: TGCGCCAGCAGCTTGGGGGCGTCCGGGACGGGAGGCTCTGGGGCCAACGTCCTGACTTTC. Its protein product is CASSLGASGTGGSGANVLTF.

The chain is built from TRBV14 and TRBJ2-3; a weak D match, TRBD1 (5 bases). With 2 bases removed from V and 4 bases from J, the gap between germline ends came to 25 bases. The CDR3 extends over 19 amino acids. Germline CDR1 SGHDN, CDR2 FVKESK. The CDR3 reads CASSQLPIIPGLGADTQYF. The CDR3 bases are TGTGCCAGCAGCCAACTCCCCATTATTCCAGGGCTCGGCGCAGATACGCAGTATTTT.

This chain joins TRBV3-1 (or the pseudogene TRBV3-2) and TRBJ2-7; 8 positions agree with TRBD1. With V trimmed by 3 bases and J by 7 bases, 14 bases remained unmatched. The germline V gene has CDR1 LGHDT and CDR2 YNNKEL (reference sequence). The CDR3 length is 16 residues. The CDR3 region is CASSQMGQALLGEQYF. As DNA, the CDR3 is TGTGCCAGCAGCCAGATGGGACAGGCCCTCTTGGGGGAGCAGTACTTC.

The rearrangement uses TRBV6-6 and TRBJ2-1; 8 bases are a match to TRBD1. Per germline, CDR1 MNHNY and CDR2 SVGAGI (reference sequence). Trimming removed 6 bases from V and 5 bases from J; junction bases left unmatched: 6. The CDR3 is 14 residues long. The CDR3: CASRSGTGHNEQFF. The CDR3 DNA is TGTGCCAGCAGATCCGGGACAGGCCACAATGAGCAGTTCTTC.

The chain employs TRBV6-5 and TRBJ2-1; 14 positions match TRBD2. V lost 6 bases, J lost 9 bases, and 7 bases stayed unmatched. This CDR3 has 15 residues. Per the germline V gene, CDR1 is MNHEY and CDR2 is SVGAGI. The DNA for the CDR3 is TGTGCCAGCAGCCGACTAGCGGGAGGGGGGGCTGAGCAGTTCTTC. Its translation: CASSRLAGGGAEQFF.

The rearrangement joins TRBV4-3 to TRBJ1-1; 8 positions agree with TRBD1. Germline CDR1 and CDR2: LGHNA and YSLEER. The CDR3 covers 14 residues. Trimming removed 1 base from V and 11 bases from J; junction bases left unmatched: 9. The CDR3 loop is CASSQGGQGRRAFF. As DNA, the CDR3 is TGCGCCAGCAGCCAAGGCGGACAGGGTAGGCGGGCTTTCTTT.

The rearrangement links TRBV5-5 to TRBJ1-5, with a weak D call TRBD1 (5 bases). V was cut by 3 bases and J by 2 bases, with 12 bases left in between. The CDR3 loop spans 15 amino acids. CDR1 and CDR2 (germline): SGHKS, YYEKEE (reference sequence). The CDR3 coding sequence is TGTGCCAGCAGCTGGGGAGGGGATGGCAATCAGCCCCAGCATTTT. This codes for CASSWGGDGNQPQHF.

The rearrangement joins TRBV7-3 to TRBJ2-1; TRBD2 matches at 10 bases. The CDR3 covers 15 residues. V lost 1 base to trimming and J lost 5 bases; unmatched junction nucleotides: 2. In germline, CDR1 is SGHTA, CDR2 FQGTGA. The CDR3 sequence is CASSLKLAGNNEQFF. Written as DNA, the CDR3 is TGTGCCAGCAGCTTAAAACTAGCGGGGAACAATGAGCAGTTCTTC. Looking up the rest from reference TRBV7-3 and TRBJ2-1 gives the full variable domain: GAGVSQTPSNKVTEKGKYVELRCDPISGHTALYWYRQSLGQGPEFLIYFQGTGAADDSGLPNDRFFAVRPEGSVSTLKIQRTERGDSAVYLCASSLKLAGNNEQFFGPGTRLTVL.

The rearrangement uses TRBV15 and TRBJ2-1; D is perhaps TRBD2 (6 bases). The CDR3 sequence is 13 residues long. The V end was cut by 4 bases, the J end by 7 bases, with 11 bases between. The germline CDR1 and CDR2 sequences are LNHNV and YYDKDF (reference sequence). The CDR3 here is CATSNRGWNEQFF. CDR3 in DNA: TGTGCCACCAGCAATCGGGGGTGGAATGAGCAGTTCTTC.